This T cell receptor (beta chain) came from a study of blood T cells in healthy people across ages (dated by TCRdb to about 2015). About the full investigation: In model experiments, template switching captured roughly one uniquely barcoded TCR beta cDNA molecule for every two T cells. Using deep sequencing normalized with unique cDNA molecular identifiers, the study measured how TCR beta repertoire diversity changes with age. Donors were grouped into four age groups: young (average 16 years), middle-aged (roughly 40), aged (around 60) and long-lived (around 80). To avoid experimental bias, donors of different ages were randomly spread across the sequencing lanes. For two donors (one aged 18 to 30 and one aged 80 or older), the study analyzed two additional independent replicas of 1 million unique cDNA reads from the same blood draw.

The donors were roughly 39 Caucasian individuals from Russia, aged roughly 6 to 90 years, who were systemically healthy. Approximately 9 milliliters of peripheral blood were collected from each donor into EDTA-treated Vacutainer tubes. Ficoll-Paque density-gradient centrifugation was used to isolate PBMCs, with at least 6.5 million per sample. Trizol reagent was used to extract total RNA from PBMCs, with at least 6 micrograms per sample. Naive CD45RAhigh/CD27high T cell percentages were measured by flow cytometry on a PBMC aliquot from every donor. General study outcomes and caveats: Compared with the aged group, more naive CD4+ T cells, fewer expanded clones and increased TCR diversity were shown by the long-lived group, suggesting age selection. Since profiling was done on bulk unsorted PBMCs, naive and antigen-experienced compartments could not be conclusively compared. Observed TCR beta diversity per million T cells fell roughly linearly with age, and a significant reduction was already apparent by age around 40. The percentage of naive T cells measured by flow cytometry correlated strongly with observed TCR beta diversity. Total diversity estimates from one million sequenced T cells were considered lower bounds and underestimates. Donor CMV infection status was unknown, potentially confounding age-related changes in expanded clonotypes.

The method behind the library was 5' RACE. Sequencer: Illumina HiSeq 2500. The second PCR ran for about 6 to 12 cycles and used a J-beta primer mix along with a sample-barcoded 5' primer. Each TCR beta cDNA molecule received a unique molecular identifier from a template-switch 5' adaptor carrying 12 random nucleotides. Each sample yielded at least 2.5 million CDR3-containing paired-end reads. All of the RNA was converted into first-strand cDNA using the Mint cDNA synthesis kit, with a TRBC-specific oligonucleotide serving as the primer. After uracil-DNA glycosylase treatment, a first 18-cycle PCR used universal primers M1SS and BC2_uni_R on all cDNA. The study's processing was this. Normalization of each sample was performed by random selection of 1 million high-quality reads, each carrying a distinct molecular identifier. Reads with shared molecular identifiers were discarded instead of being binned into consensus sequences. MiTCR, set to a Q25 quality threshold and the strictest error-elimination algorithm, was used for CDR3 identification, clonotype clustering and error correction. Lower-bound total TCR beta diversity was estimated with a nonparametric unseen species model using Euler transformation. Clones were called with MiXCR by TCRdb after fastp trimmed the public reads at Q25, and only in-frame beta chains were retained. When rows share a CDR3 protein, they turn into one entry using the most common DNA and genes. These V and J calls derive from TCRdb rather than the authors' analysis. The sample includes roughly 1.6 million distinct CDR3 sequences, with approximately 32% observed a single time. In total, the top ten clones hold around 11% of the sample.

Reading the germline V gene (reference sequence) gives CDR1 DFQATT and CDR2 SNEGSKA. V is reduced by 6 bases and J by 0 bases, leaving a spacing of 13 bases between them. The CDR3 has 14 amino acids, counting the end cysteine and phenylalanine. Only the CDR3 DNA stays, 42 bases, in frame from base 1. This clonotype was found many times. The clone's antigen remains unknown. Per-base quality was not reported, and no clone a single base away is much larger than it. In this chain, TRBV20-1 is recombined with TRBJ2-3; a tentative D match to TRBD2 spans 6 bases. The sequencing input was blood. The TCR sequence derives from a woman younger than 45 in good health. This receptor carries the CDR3 CSATERASTDTQYF. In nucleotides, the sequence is TGCAGTGCAACTGAGCGGGCTAGCACAGATACGCAGTATTTT.